One sample yielded the 6 T cell receptor beta chains listed below, sequenced in a study of cytomegalovirus exposure and HLA in healthy donors. The PCR ran on 60 Vbeta and 13 Jbeta primers. Method: immunoSEQ multiplex PCR; TCRdb's copy keeps in-frame clones and lacks some. Of fewer than 300,000 clones in the sample, approximately 90% were seen once. What was sequenced was PBMCs. These receptors originate from a man between 35 and 55 years old in good health and CMV-seropositive.

This clone appeared once. The rearrangement links TRBV4-2 to TRBJ2-2; 10 bases line up with TRBD1. With V trimmed by 0 bases and J by 7 bases, 5 bases remained unmatched. CDR3 length equals 16 residues. Per germline, CDR1 LGHNA and CDR2 YNFKEQ. This CDR3 reads CASSQEWTGGVGELFF. The CDR3 DNA reads TGTGCCAGCAGCCAAGAATGGACAGGGGGAGTCGGGGAGCTGTTTTTT.

V and J are TRBV2 and TRBJ1-5; TRBD1 might be the D (5 bases). This CDR3 is built from 14 residues. V was cut by 4 bases and J by 2 bases, with 9 bases left in between. Looked up from germline, CDR1 is SNHLY and CDR2 is FYNNEI. CDR3 nucleotides: TGTGCCAGCAGTGTTTCAGGGCGCAATCAGCCCCAGCATTTT. Translation gives CASSVSGRNQPQHF.

The chain joins TRBV7-3 to TRBJ2-1; D may be TRBD2 (6 bases). Germline V gene lookup returns CDR1 SGHTA and CDR2 FQGTGA. This CDR3 has 13 residues. Trimming cost V 0 bases and J 7 bases, with 7 bases left between them. The CDR3: CASSLTGGNEQFF. The CDR3 nucleotides read TGTGCCAGCAGCTTAACGGGGGGTAATGAGCAGTTCTTC. Full variable domain (outside the CDR3, taken from reference TRBV7-3 and TRBJ2-1): GAGVSQTPSNKVTEKGKYVELRCDPISGHTALYWYRQSLGQGPEFLIYFQGTGAADDSGLPNDRFFAVRPEGSVSTLKIQRTERGDSAVYLCASSLTGGNEQFFGPGTRLTVL.

The sample holds one count of this clone. This sequence joins TRBV4-3 and TRBJ2-5, with 7 bases that match TRBD1. The length of the CDR3 is 15 residues. V shed 0 bases, J shed 5 bases, and the junction held 6 bases outside the gene matches. From germline, CDR1 is LGHNA and CDR2 YSLEER. CDR3 nucleotide sequence: TGCGCCAGCAGCCAAGATTTAGGACAGGAGGAGACCCAGTACTTC. Translated: CASSQDLGQEETQYF.

The chain couples TRBV28 to TRBJ2-3, with 13 positions matching TRBD2. The trim removed 6 bases at V and 7 bases at J, leaving 19 bases unmatched. The CDR3 covers 19 residues. From germline, CDR1 is MDHEN and CDR2 SYDVKM. This chain's CDR3 is CASRGRVGGRTSGSNTQYF. DNA of the CDR3: TGTGCCAGCAGAGGCCGCGTAGGGGGGCGGACTAGCGGGAGTAATACGCAGTATTTT.

The chain joins TRBV4-2 to TRBJ1-1; possible D gene TRBD1, 6 bases. The V gene's germline CDR1 is LGHNA and CDR2 YNFKEQ. CDR3 length equals 12 residues. The germline V and J ends were trimmed by 4 bases and 9 bases, with 12 bases remaining between them. The CDR3 loop is CASSPQGTKAFF. The CDR3 nucleotides read TGTGCCAGCAGCCCCCAGGGGACGAAAGCTTTCTTT.